These T cell receptor beta chains were read from a single sample in a study of cytomegalovirus exposure and HLA in healthy donors. This table comes from immunoSEQ multiplex PCR, and its TCRdb copy is limited to in-frame clones, with some not included. This table has 90,000 to 150,000 clones, 77% appearing once. Sequences were obtained from PBMCs. The origin of the receptors is a man aged 40-50 years in good health and CMV-seropositive. Both conserved end residues are part of each CDR3. The D gene is left open where the match is weak. Clone sizes are given selectively: once, few, many, or a class where the clone is expanded.

clone_size	v_call	j_call	d_call	cdr3_aa	cdr3_nt
-	TRBV28	TRBJ2-2	-	CASSFGGTLTGELFF	TGTGCCAGCAGTTTTGGCGGAACCTTAACCGGGGAGCTGTTTTTT
few	TRBV7-3	TRBJ2-2	TRBD2	CASSYKRLAGDTGELFF	TGTGCCAGCAGCTACAAAAGACTAGCGGGGGACACCGGGGAGCTGTTTTTT
-	TRBV29-1	TRBJ2-2	TRBD2	CSAGTSGGKGELFF	TGCAGCGCAGGGACTAGCGGGGGGAAGGGGGAGCTGTTTTTT
-	TRBV7-9	TRBJ1-2	-	CASGRQENYGYTF	TGTGCCAGCGGCCGACAGGAAAACTATGGCTACACCTTC
-	TRBV6-1	TRBJ1-2	TRBD1	CASSRDRGVNYGYTF	TGTGCCAGCAGCCGGGACAGGGGGGTTAACTATGGCTACACCTTC
-	TRBV14	TRBJ1-1	TRBD1	CASSQGRGQGPNENF	TGTGCCAGCAGCCAAGGGAGGGGGCAGGGGCCCAACGAGAATTTT
-	TRBV6-1	TRBJ2-5	-	CASSRGPLQETQYF	TGTGCCAGCAGCCGCGGCCCCCTCCAAGAGACCCAGTACTTC
-	TRBV6-4	TRBJ1-1	-	CASSAPGGTEAFF	TGTGCCAGTAGTGCCCCCGGGGGGACTGAAGCTTTCTTT
few	TRBV4-1	TRBJ2-4	TRBD2	CASSLQFSGGTDIQYF	TGCGCCAGCAGCCTCCAATTTTCGGGGGGTACGGACATTCAGTACTTC
-	TRBV9	TRBJ2-2	-	CASSPRPGWDTGELFF	TGTGCCAGCAGCCCCCGACCGGGATGGGACACCGGGGAGCTGTTTTTT
-	TRBV5-8	TRBJ1-1	-	CASRRDFEAFF	TGTGCCAGCAGGAGGGACTTCGAAGCTTTCTTT
-	TRBV19	TRBJ2-7	-	CASSIYLNYEQYF	TGTGCCAGTAGTATTTATCTAAACTACGAGCAGTACTTC
-	TRBV30	TRBJ2-5	-	CAWTGNQETQYF	TGTGCCTGGACAGGGAACCAAGAGACCCAGTACTTC
-	TRBV28	TRBJ1-5	TRBD1	CASSLSGTGAVDQPQHF	TGTGCCAGCAGTTTATCTGGGACAGGGGCCGTGGATCAGCCCCAGCATTTT
once	TRBV5-1	TRBJ2-5	TRBD1	CASSHGLGQGGFRETQYF	TGCGCCAGCAGCCACGGACTGGGACAGGGAGGGTTCCGAGAGACCCAGTACTTC
-	TRBV13	TRBJ2-3	-	CASSLGSTQYF	TGTGCCAGCAGCTTAGGGAGCACGCAGTATTTT
-	TRBV28	TRBJ1-1	-	CASSRRGRGTEAFF	TGTGCCAGCAGCCGCCGCGGTCGCGGCACTGAAGCTTTCTTT
-	TRBV7-9	TRBJ2-7	-	CASSRTGQMTYEQYF	TGTGCCAGCAGCCGTACTGGACAGATGACCTACGAGCAGTACTTC
-	TRBV4-2	TRBJ1-2	-	CASSPAGSSGYTF	TGTGCCAGCAGCCCCGCAGGATCCTCTGGCTACACCTTC
-	TRBV5-1	TRBJ2-3	TRBD2	CASSLRISGTSTDTQYF	TGCGCCAGCAGCTTGCGGATTAGCGGGACTAGCACAGATACGCAGTATTTT
-	TRBV6-5	TRBJ1-4	-	CASSYERGALGKLFF	TGTGCCAGCAGTTACGAAAGGGGTGCCCTCGGAAAACTGTTTTTT
once	TRBV15	TRBJ2-3	TRBD1	CATSRYRDRGRSTDTQYF	TGTGCCACCAGCAGATACCGAGACAGGGGGCGAAGCACAGATACGCAGTATTTT
-	TRBV27	TRBJ1-1	TRBD1	CASSTRQQGAGEAFF	TGTGCCAGCAGCACCCGACAACAGGGGGCGGGTGAAGCTTTCTTT
-	TRBV5-8	TRBJ2-3	-	CASSLKLLVPSTDTQYF	TGTGCCAGCAGCTTGAAGCTACTAGTGCCTAGCACAGATACGCAGTATTTT
-	TRBV28	TRBJ1-3	-	CASSLIQGVSGNTIYF	TGTGCCAGCAGTTTAATACAAGGGGTCTCTGGAAACACCATATATTTT
once	TRBV7-8	TRBJ2-7	-	CASSLVAPLGEQYF	TGTGCCAGCAGCTTAGTAGCCCCACTAGGAGAGCAGTACTTC
-	TRBV7-6	TRBJ2-1	-	CASSLLRSVTEQFF	TGTGCCAGCAGCCTCCTACGCAGCGTGACTGAGCAGTTCTTC
-	TRBV19	TRBJ1-2	TRBD1	CASSIPGQASYGYTF	TGTGCCAGTAGTATCCCCGGACAGGCGAGCTATGGCTACACCTTC
-	TRBV5-5	TRBJ1-5	-	CASSLLEAAPQHF	TGTGCCAGCAGCTTGCTCGAGGCCGCGCCCCAGCATTTT
-	TRBV5-1	TRBJ2-3	TRBD1	CASSSGQGSTDTQYF	TGCGCCAGCAGCTCCGGACAGGGGAGCACAGATACGCAGTATTTT
once	TRBV30	TRBJ1-5	-	CAWSGDTHSNQPQHF	TGTGCCTGGAGTGGGGACACCCATAGCAATCAGCCCCAGCATTTT
-	TRBV28	TRBJ2-7	-	CASRQVTYEQYF	TGTGCCAGCAGACAGGTGACCTACGAGCAGTACTTC
-	TRBV27	TRBJ1-5	-	CASSLRGANQPQHF	TGTGCCAGCAGTTTACGGGGGGCCAATCAGCCCCAGCATTTT
-	TRBV28	TRBJ2-7	-	CASGQLSYEQYF	TGTGCCAGTGGACAATTGAGCTACGAGCAGTACTTC
once	TRBV5-4	TRBJ2-6	-	CASSLQGRSGANVLTF	TGTGCCAGCAGCTTGCAGGGGCGGAGTGGGGCCAACGTCCTGACTTTC
few	TRBV7-9	TRBJ1-6	TRBD1	CASSLGTGGDSPLHF	TGTGCCAGCAGCCTAGGGACAGGGGGTGATTCACCCCTCCACTTT
-	TRBV11-3	TRBJ2-1	-	CASSTAVGGGPYNEQFF	TGTGCCAGCAGCACAGCTGTGGGGGGGGGCCCCTACAATGAGCAGTTCTTC
-	TRBV7-6	TRBJ2-7	TRBD1	CASSLRQGIGYEQYF	TGTGCCAGCAGCCTCCGACAGGGGATAGGCTACGAGCAGTACTTC
once	TRBV7-2	TRBJ2-7	TRBD2	CASRPGGGSSYEQYF	TGTGCCAGCAGGCCGGGGGGGGGCAGCTCCTACGAGCAGTACTTC
-	TRBV28	TRBJ2-1	-	CASGGIGYNEQFF	TGTGCCAGCGGAGGGATAGGGTACAATGAGCAGTTCTTC
-	TRBV7-9	TRBJ1-5	-	CSSSPGVGTRANQPQHF	TGTTCCAGCAGCCCGGGGGTCGGGACGAGGGCCAATCAGCCCCAGCATTTT